The T cell receptor (beta chain) under discussion was sequenced for a study of human T cells and chemical hapten exposure. Across the study: Patches that contained 0.01% DPC were applied to the upper back and read at 6 days. Study results and caveats: Expanded TCRs produced significantly more large CDR3 similarity clusters than controls did.

TCRdb re-derived calls from the RACE reads in MiXCR, one entry per CDR3 protein. The sample carries 180,000 or so distinct CDR3 sequences, roughly 30% recorded once. Trimming removed 1 base from V and 7 bases from J, with 17 bases in between. The CDR3 is 16 amino acids. Germline-derived CDR1 and CDR2 are SGHVT and SQSDAQ. This clonotype was counted a few times. Its antigen remains unknown. The time point here: pre-sensitization, week 0. Treatment given: therapeutic diphenylcyclopropenone sensitization with weekly scalp DPC. This sequence was found in a woman in her twenties or thirties with alopecia areata. Some clones in this sample may be carry-over from other donors' samples. The V and J genes are TRBV7-4 and TRBJ1-5; a weak D match, TRBD1 (5 bases). The sequences come from whole blood, collected in connection with sensitization to the hapten diphenylcyclopropenone (DPC). Here the CDR3 DNA reads TGTGCCAGCAGCTTAGAGTTGGGGAAGGGGATCCAGCCCCAGCATTTT. Amino acids: CASSLELGKGIQPQHF.